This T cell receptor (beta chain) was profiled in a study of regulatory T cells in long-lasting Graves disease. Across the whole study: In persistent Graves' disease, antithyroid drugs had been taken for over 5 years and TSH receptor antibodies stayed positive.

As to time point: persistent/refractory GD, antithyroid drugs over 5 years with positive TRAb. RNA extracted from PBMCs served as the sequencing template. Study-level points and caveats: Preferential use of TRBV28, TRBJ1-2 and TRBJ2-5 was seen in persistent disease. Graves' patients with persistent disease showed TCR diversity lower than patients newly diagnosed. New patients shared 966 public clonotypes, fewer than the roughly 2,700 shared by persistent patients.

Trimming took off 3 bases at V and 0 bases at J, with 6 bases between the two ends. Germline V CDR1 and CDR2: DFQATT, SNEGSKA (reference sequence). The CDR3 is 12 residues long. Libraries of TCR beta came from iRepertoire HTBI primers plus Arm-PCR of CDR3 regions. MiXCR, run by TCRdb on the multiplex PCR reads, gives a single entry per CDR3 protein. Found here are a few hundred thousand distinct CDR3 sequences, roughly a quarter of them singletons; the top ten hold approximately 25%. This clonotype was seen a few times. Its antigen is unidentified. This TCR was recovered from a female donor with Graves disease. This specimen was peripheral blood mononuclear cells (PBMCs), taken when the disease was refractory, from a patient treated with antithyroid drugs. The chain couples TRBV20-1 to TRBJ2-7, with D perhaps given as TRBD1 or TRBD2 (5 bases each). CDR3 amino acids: CSARGDSYEQYF. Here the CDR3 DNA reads TGCAGTGCTAGGGGGGACTCCTACGAGCAGTACTTC.